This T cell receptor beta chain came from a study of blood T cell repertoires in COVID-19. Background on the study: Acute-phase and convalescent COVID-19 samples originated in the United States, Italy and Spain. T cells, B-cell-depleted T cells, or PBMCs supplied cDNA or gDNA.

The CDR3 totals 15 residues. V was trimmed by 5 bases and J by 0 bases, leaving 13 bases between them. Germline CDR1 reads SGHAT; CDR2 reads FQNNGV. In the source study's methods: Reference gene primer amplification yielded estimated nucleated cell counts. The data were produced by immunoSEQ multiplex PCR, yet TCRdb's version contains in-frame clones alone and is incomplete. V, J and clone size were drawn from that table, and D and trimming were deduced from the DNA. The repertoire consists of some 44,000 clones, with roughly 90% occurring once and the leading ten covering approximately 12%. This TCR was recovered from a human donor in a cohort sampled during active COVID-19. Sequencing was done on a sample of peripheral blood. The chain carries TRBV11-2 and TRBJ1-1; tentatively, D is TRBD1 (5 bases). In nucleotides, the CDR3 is TGTGCCAGCAGCCCAGCAGTGGGGCTGAACACTGAAGCTTTCTTT. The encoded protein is CASSPAVGLNTEAFF. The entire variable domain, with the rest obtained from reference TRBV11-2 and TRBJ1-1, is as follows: EAGVAQSPRYKIIEKRQSVAFWCNPISGHATLYWYQQILGQGPKLLIQFQNNGVVDDSQLPKDRFSAERLKGVDSTLKIQPAKLEDSAVYLCASSPAVGLNTEAFFGQGTRLTVV.